This T cell receptor beta chain derives from a study of shared clonotypes between healthy human individuals. Study outcomes and limitations: A limitation of the genetic and exposure-history diversity represented arose from few donors.

The CDR3 is 13 amino acids. CDR1 is WSHSY, CDR2 SAAADI, per germline. The V and J ends lost 7 bases and 2 bases respectively, with 12 bases between them. Regarding this clone: Its antigen is undetermined.

Terminally differentiated effector memory CD45RA+ cells were excluded by CCR7 positive selection of CD45RO-negative cells. Sequencing was performed with immunoSEQ multiplex PCR; in TCRdb, only in-frame clones are kept and a portion is missing. The sample holds about 680,000 clones, approximately 90% seen once. The J gene is TRBJ2-7, the V gene TRBV10-2; TRBD1 is a possible D gene (5 bases). The specimen sequenced was naive CD8+ T cells sorted from blood. The TCR comes from a young man in good health. CDR3 nucleotides: TGCGCCAGCACCAGACAGCTCGCCTACGAGCAGTACTTC. It is translated as CASTRQLAYEQYF.